Sequencing of this T cell receptor delta chain was carried out in a study of γδ T cells in repeated Plasmodium falciparum infection. Study background: Malaria-naive adults were infected with P. falciparum NF54 four times over roughly 600 days. Some Malian samples span acute malaria episodes; others come from no-transmission periods. Whole-study findings and limits: Repeated controlled infections reportedly drove waves of new clonotype selection in Vdelta2-negative, mostly Vdelta1+, gammadelta repertoires.

Germline V gives CDR1 TSWWSYY, CDR2 QGS. The CDR3 length is 20 residues. The table lists this clone with many counts. Its antigen is as yet unknown. TCRdb records a much larger clone's protein for this DNA, with a difference at residue 19 that likely arises from a read error; the protein given is the translation of the DNA. Bulk repertoires came from Vgamma9/Vdelta2+ or Vdelta2-negative gammadelta T cells flow-sorted from PBMC. With CATT, TCRdb re-called clones from the multiplex PCR reads. The data contain approximately 53,000 delta-chain clones, roughly 1.8% of them singletons. This chain connects TRDV1 to TRDJ1; TRDD3 agrees at 10 bases. The sequenced sample consisted of gamma-delta T cells from blood. The clonotype comes from a pool of human donors (malaria-infected and uninfected, not separated). The CDR3 protein is CALGELVFWNYWGIPDKLTF. CDR3 DNA: TGTGCTCTTGGGGAACTAGTCTTCTGGAACTACTGGGGGATCCCCGATAAACTCACCTTT.